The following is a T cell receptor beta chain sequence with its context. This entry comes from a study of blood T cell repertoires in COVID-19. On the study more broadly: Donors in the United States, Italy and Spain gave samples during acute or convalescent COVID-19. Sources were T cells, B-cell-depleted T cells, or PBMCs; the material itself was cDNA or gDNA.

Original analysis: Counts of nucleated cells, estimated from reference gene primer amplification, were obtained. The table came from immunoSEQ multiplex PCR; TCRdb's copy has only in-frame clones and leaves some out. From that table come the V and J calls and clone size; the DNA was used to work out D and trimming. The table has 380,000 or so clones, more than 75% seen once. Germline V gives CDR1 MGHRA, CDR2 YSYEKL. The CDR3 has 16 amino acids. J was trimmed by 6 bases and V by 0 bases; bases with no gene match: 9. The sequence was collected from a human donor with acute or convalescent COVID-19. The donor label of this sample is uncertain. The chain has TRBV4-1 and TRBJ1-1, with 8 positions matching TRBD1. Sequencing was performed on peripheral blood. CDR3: CASSQDTQGAFAEAFF. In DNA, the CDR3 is TGCGCCAGCAGCCAAGATACGCAGGGGGCGTTTGCTGAAGCTTTCTTT.